A single T cell receptor (beta chain) is shown here with its context. These data belong to a study of blood T cell repertoires in COVID-19. Sequenced by immunoSEQ multiplex PCR; TCRdb stores in-frame clones only, minus some. The sample has over 100,000 clones; about four fifths are singletons. The CDR3 has 14 residues. CDR1 is SGHRS and CDR2 is YFSETQ in the germline V gene. V dropped 3 bases and J dropped 3; count of bases not matched to a gene: 3. This TCR derives from a woman between 55 and 75 years old with acute or convalescent COVID-19. Sequencing was performed on peripheral blood. The chain links TRBV5-1 to TRBJ2-5; 9 bases fit TRBD1. The CDR3 nucleotides are TGCGCCAGCAGCTCCGGGACAGGGAAAGAGACCCAGTACTTC. Translating it yields CASSSGTGKETQYF.